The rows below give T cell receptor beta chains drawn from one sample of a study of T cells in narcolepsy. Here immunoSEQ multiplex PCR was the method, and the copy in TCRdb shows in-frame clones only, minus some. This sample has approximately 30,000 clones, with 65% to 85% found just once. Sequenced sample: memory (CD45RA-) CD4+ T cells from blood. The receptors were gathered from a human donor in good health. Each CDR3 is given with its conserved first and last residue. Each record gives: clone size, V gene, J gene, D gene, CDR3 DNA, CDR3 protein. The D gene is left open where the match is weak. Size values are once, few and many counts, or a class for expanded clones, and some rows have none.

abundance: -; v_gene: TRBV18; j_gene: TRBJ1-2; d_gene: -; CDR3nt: TGTGCCAGCTCAGACAATAACTATGGCTACACCTTC; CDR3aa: CASSDNNYGYTF
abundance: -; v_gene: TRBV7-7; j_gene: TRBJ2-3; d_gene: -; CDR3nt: TGTGCCAGCAGCTTACTTGGACAGTCAGATACGCAGTATTTT; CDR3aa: CASSLLGQSDTQYF
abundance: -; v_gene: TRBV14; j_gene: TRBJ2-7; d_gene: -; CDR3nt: TGTGCCAGCAGCCAACTAGCGCCTTCCTACGAGCAGTACTTC; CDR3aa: CASSQLAPSYEQYF
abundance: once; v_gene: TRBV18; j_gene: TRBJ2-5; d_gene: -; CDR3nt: TGTGCCAGCTCACCATCCCTGGAGAGGATCCAAGAGACCCAGTACTTC; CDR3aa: CASSPSLERIQETQYF
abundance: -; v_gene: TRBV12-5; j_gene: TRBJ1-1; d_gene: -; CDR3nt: TGTGCTAGTGGCCCCCCCCGGGGCCTGAACACTGAAGCTTTCTTT; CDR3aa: CASGPPRGLNTEAFF
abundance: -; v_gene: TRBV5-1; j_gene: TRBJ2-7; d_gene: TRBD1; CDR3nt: TGCGCCAGCAGCTTGGGGTCCGGGACAGGGATACTAGGGGAGCAGTACTTC; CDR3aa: CASSLGSGTGILGEQYF
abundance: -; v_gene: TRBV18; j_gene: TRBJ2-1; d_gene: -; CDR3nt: TGTGCCAGCTCACCACCACAGGTCCTGGGTTACAATGAGCAGTTCTTC; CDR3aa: CASSPPQVLGYNEQFF
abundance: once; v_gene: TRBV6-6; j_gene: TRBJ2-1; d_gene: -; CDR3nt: TGTGCCAGCAGTTACGGTCGGACAAACAATGAGCAGTTCTTC; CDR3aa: CASSYGRTNNEQFF
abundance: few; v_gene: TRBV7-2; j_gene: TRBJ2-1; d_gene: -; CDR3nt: TGTGCCAGCAGCCCCCGGGACGGCTCCTACAATGAGCAGTTCTTC; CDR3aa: CASSPRDGSYNEQFF
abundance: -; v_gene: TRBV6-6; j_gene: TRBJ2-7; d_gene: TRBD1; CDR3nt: TGTGCCAGCAGTTACGCAGGGGGCAACTCCTACGAGCAGTACTTC; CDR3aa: CASSYAGGNSYEQYF
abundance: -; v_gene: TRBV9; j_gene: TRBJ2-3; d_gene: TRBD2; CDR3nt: TGTGCCAGCAGCGTACGGGGGGGACAACTACCCACAGATACGCAGTATTTT; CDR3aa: CASSVRGGQLPTDTQYF
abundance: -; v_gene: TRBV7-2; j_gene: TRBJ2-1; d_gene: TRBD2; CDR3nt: TGTGCCAGCACTACTAGCGGGATCTGGAATGAGCAGTTCTTC; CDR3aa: CASTTSGIWNEQFF
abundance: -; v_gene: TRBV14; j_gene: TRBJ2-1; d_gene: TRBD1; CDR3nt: TGTGCCAGCAGCCTACGGACAGGGGGTTTAAGTGAGCAGTTCTTC; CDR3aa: CASSLRTGGLSEQFF
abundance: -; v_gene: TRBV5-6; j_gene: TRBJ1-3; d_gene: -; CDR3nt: TGTGCCGGCAGCGAGGACAGCAGAAACACCATATATTTT; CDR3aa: CAGSEDSRNTIYF
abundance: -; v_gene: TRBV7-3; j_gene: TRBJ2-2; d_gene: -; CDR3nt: TGTGCCAGCAGCCCTCGAGGGGCCGGGGAGCTGTTTTTT; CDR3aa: CASSPRGAGELFF
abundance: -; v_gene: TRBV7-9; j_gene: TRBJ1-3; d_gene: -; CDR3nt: TGTGCCAGCAGTCCTCCCGCCCTCTCTGGAAACACCATATATTTT; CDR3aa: CASSPPALSGNTIYF
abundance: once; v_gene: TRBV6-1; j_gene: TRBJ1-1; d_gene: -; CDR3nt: TGTGCCAGCACCCAAAATATGAACACTGAAGCTTTCTTT; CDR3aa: CASTQNMNTEAFF
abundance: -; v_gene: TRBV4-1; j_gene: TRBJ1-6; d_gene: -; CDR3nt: TGCGCCAGCAGCCAAGACACCGTTAATTCACCCCTCCACTTT; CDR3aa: CASSQDTVNSPLHF
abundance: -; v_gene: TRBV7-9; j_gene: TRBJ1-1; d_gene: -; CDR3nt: TGTGCCAGCAGCTCAAAAGGCACTGAAGCTTTCTTT; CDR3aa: CASSSKGTEAFF
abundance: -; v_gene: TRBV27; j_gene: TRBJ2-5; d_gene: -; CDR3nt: TGTGCCAGCAGTTTTGGTGTGGCGGCAGGGAGGGAGACCCAGTACTTC; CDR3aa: CASSFGVAAGRETQYF
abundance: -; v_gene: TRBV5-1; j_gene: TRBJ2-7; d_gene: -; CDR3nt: TGCGCCAGCAGCTTGGATCCAAGGTACGAGCAGTACTTC; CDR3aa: CASSLDPRYEQYF
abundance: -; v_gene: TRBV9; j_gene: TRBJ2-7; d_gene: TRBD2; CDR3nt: TGTGCCAGCAGCGTAGACCCTCTAGCGGGGGTGATCTACGAGCAGTACTTC; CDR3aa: CASSVDPLAGVIYEQYF
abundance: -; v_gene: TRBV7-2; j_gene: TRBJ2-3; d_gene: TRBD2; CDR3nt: TGTGCCAGCAGCCTAGCGGGACCCGGGGATACGCAGTATTTT; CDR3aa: CASSLAGPGDTQYF
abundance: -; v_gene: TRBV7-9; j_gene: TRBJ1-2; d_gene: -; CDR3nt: TGTGCCAGCACCCTGGGGGTAGGGCGAGGCTACACCTTC; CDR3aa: CASTLGVGRGYTF
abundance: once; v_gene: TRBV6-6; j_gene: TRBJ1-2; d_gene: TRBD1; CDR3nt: TGTGCCAGCGGGACAGGGTCTGGTGGCTACACCTTC; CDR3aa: CASGTGSGGYTF
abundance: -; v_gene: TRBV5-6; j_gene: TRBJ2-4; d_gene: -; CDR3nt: TGTGCCAGCAGCCCCGCGGGAGCCAAAAACATTCAGTACTTC; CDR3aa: CASSPAGAKNIQYF
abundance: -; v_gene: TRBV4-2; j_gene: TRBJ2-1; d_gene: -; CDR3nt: TGTGCCAGCAGCCAAGAAACGGGGTGGGGTGAGCAGTTCTTC; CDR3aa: CASSQETGWGEQFF
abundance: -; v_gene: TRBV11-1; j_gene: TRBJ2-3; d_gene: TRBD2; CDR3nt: TGTGCCAGCAGCTTAACGGGCGGGGGGGCCCGAGATACGCAGTATTTT; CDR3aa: CASSLTGGGARDTQYF